Presented here are 32 T cell receptor beta chains from one specimen sequenced in a study of blood T cell repertoires in COVID-19. Assay: immunoSEQ multiplex PCR; the TCRdb copy retains only in-frame clones and omits some. The profile shows some 280,000 clones, approximately 91% of them singletons. Sequenced material: peripheral blood. The source is a woman aged 55-69 years with acute or convalescent COVID-19.

The chain joins TRBV25-1 to TRBJ1-5, with D possibly being TRBD1 (6 bases). This CDR3 region has 15 residues. Germline V CDR1 and CDR2: MGHDK, SYGVNS. Between the trimmed V and J ends, which lost 6 bases and 0 bases, there was a span of 12 bases. The DNA of the CDR3 is TGTGCCAGCAGCCAAACAGGGATTAGCAATCAGCCCCAGCATTTT. Residues: CASSQTGISNQPQHF.

The genes are TRBV19 and TRBJ2-1; 9 nucleotides align to TRBD2. Germline-derived CDR1 and CDR2 are LNHDA and SQIVND (reference sequence). CDR3 length equals 16 residues. The ends lost 6 bases at V and 0 bases at J; junction bases unmatched: 6. CDR3 nucleotides: TGTGCCAGTAGGTCTAGCGGGATGAGCTCCTACAATGAGCAGTTCTTC. It encodes CASRSSGMSSYNEQFF. Supplemented by reference TRBV19 and TRBJ2-1, the full variable domain reads DGGITQSPKYLFRKEGQNVTLSCEQNLNHDAMYWYRQDPGQGLRLIYYSQIVNDFQKGDIAEGYSVSREKKESFPLTVTSAQKNPTAFYLCASRSSGMSSYNEQFFGPGTRLTVL.

J is TRBJ2-7 and V is TRBV4-1; perhaps TRBD1 as D (6 bases). Trimming cost V 5 bases and J 3 bases, with 20 bases left between them. Germline-derived CDR1 and CDR2 are MGHRA and YSYEKL. This CDR3 has 16 amino acids. This chain's CDR3 is CASSGRQTTGHYEQYF. CDR3 in DNA: TGCGCCAGCAGCGGCCGACAGACGACAGGCCACTACGAGCAGTACTTC.

V usage is TRBV27 and J usage is TRBJ1-4; no firm D call. Trimming cost V 7 bases and J 3 bases, with 18 bases left between them. This CDR3 has 16 amino acids. Germline lookup yields CDR1 MNHEY and CDR2 SMNVEV (reference sequence). CDR3 residues: CASTQYKTGANEKLFF. The CDR3 nucleotides are TGTGCCAGCACCCAATACAAGACGGGAGCTAATGAAAAACTGTTTTTT. The whole variable domain, filled in from reference TRBV27 and TRBJ1-4, reads EAQVTQNPRYLITVTGKKLTVTCSQNMNHEYMSWYRQDPGLGLRQIYYSMNVEVTDKGDVPEGYKVSRKEKRNFPLILESPSPNQTSLYFCASTQYKTGANEKLFFGSGTQLSVL.

In this sample, this clone turned up a few times. The sample holds other DNA sequences that translate to the same CDR3. J is TRBJ1-1 and V is TRBV28; D is unclear. The CDR3 is 11 amino acids. Trimming shortened V by 6 bases and J by 5 bases, and 7 bases separated the two germline ends. The V gene's germline CDR1 is MDHEN and CDR2 SYDVKM. For the CDR3, the DNA is TGTGCCAGCAGCCCGAGGACTGAAGCTTTCTTT. This sequence encodes CASSPRTEAFF.

The chain recombines TRBV3-1 (or the pseudogene TRBV3-2) with TRBJ2-5; D might be TRBD2 (6 bases). Germline V gene data show CDR1 as LGHDT and CDR2 as YNNKEL (reference sequence). V shed 4 bases and J shed 2 bases, with 14 bases lying between them. The CDR3 consists of 15 residues. CDR3 coding DNA: TGTGCCAGCAGCCGAGCGGGTGCGGGGCAAGAGACCCAGTACTTC. Amino acid sequence: CASSRAGAGQETQYF.

V and J are TRBV11-3 and TRBJ2-3, with TRBD2 identical over 8 bases. In germline, CDR1 is SGHNT, CDR2 YENEEA. The V gene end was trimmed by 3 bases and the J gene end by 1 base; junction bases not matched to a gene: 0. This CDR3 comprises 14 residues. Here the CDR3 reads CASSFGGGTDTQYF. The CDR3 bases are TGTGCCAGCAGCTTCGGGGGGGGCACAGATACGCAGTATTTT.

This sequence joins TRBV6-6 and TRBJ2-7; perhaps TRBD1 as D (6 bases). Germline V lookup: CDR1 MNHNY, CDR2 SVGAGI (reference sequence). The CDR3 sequence is 16 residues long. Trimming removed 5 bases at V and 3 bases at J, with 20 bases between. The DNA for the CDR3 is TGTGCCAGCAGTCGACGGACAGCCCGGGCTAACTACGAGCAGTACTTC. The encoded protein is CASSRRTARANYEQYF.

The chain employs TRBV3-1 (or the pseudogene TRBV3-2) and TRBJ2-2, with 10 nucleotides matching TRBD1. In germline, CDR1 is LGHDT, CDR2 YNNKEL (reference sequence). With V trimmed by 0 bases and J by 1 base, 5 bases remained unmatched. This CDR3 has 18 residues. The CDR3 DNA reads as TGTGCCAGCAGCCAAGACAAGGGACAGGGGCGGAACACCGGGGAGCTGTTTTTT. Amino acid sequence: CASSQDKGQGRNTGELFF.

This rearrangement joins TRBV5-4 to TRBJ1-2, with 11 bases aligning to TRBD1. Germline CDR1 SGHNT, CDR2 YYREEE (reference sequence). The CDR3 contains 14 residues. V lost 3 bases to trimming and J lost 4 bases; unmatched junction nucleotides: 2. The CDR3 spells CASSSGTGGYGYTF. As DNA, the CDR3 is TGTGCCAGCAGCTCGGGGACAGGGGGCTATGGCTACACCTTC.

This clone came up once. The chain uses TRBV7-2 and TRBJ2-5, with D possibly being TRBD1 (6 bases). Germline V lookup: CDR1 SGHTA, CDR2 FQGNSA. This CDR3 contains 13 residues. Trimming cost V 5 bases and J 2 bases, with 9 bases left between them. CDR3 sequence reads: CASSNRDQETQYF. Written as DNA, the CDR3 is TGTGCCAGCAGCAACAGGGATCAAGAGACCCAGTACTTC.

This clone occurred once. The genes are TRBV28 and TRBJ1-5; the D gene is possibly TRBD1 (6 bases). Trimming took off 8 bases at V and 7 bases at J, with 18 bases between the two ends. The CDR3 has 14 amino acids. Germline values: CDR1 MDHEN, CDR2 SYDVKM. In DNA, the CDR3 is TGTGCCAGCGCCCTTACAGGGTGGCGGCAGCCCCAGCATTTT. This translates into CASALTGWRQPQHF.

The chain combines TRBV11-2 with TRBJ1-2; D unresolved. Germline values: CDR1 SGHAT, CDR2 FQNNGV. V was clipped by 1 base and J by 0 bases, with 15 bases between them. The CDR3 is 17 amino acids. CDR3 sequence: CASSLAVFTETNYGYTF. The CDR3, as DNA: TGTGCCAGCAGCTTAGCTGTGTTTACAGAGACTAACTATGGCTACACCTTC.

The rearrangement joins TRBV11-1 to TRBJ2-2; the match to TRBD2 covers 13 bases. The CDR3 sequence is 16 residues long. After removal of 5 bases from V and 7 bases from J, the junction contained 7 bases not matched to a gene. Germline V gene sequence: CDR1 SGHAT, CDR2 FQDESV (reference sequence). The CDR3 DNA follows: TGTGCCAGCAGCATACTAGCGGGAGGGCCCGGCGGGGAGCTGTTTTTT. It codes for CASSILAGGPGGELFF.

This clone has only one observation. The chain couples TRBV18 to TRBJ1-6; D unresolved. The CDR3 consists of 15 residues. Germline CDR1 and CDR2: KGHSH and LQKENI. V was shortened by 6 bases and J by 3 bases, with 12 bases between the two germline ends. CDR3 coding DNA: TGTGCCAGCTCCCCTCTGGAGGTCTATAATTCACCCCTCCACTTT. It encodes CASSPLEVYNSPLHF.

The rearrangement links TRBV27 to TRBJ1-2; no clear D gene. Deletions cut 2 bases from V and 4 bases from J, with 11 bases between. From germline, CDR1 is MNHEY and CDR2 SMNVEV (reference sequence). This CDR3 region has 14 residues. The CDR3 region has the DNA TGTGCCAGCAGTTTAGTCGAGGGAGCCTATGGCTACACCTTC. It is translated as CASSLVEGAYGYTF.

J is TRBJ1-6 and V is TRBV27; 9 bases are shared with TRBD1. The germline gives CDR1 MNHEY, CDR2 SMNVEV (reference sequence). CDR3 size: 14 residues. Trimming at V came to 3 bases and at J to 10 bases, leaving 4 bases not matched to a gene. The CDR3 DNA sequence: TGTGCCAGCAGTTTGGACAGGGGTGGGTCACCCCTCCACTTT. It codes for CASSLDRGGSPLHF.

This sequence joins TRBV2 and TRBJ1-1; D possibly corresponds to TRBD1 (5 bases). V lost 1 base and J lost 6, with 9 bases in between. Per germline, CDR1 SNHLY and CDR2 FYNNEI. The CDR3 spans 13 residues. In DNA form, the CDR3 reads TGTGCCAGCAGTGAAGTGGGGCTGGCTGAAGCTTTCTTT. This codes for CASSEVGLAEAFF. Variable domain in full (rest from reference TRBV2 and TRBJ1-1): EPEVTQTPSHQVTQMGQEVILRCVPISNHLYFYWYRQILGQKVEFLVSFYNNEISEKSEIFDDQFSVERPDGSNFTLKIRSTKLEDSAMYFCASSEVGLAEAFFGQGTRLTVV.

The chain uses TRBV7-2 and TRBJ2-2, with D hard to call. From germline, CDR1 is SGHTA and CDR2 FQGNSA. The ends were cut back, 0 bases at V and 6 bases at J, with 11 bases in the middle. This CDR3 has 15 residues. The DNA of the CDR3 is TGTGCCAGCAGCTTAGCCCAGGCTGCCGCCGGGGAGCTGTTTTTT. Its translation: CASSLAQAAAGELFF.

This chain links TRBV4-2 with TRBJ1-6; perhaps TRBD1 as D (5 bases). Germline lookup yields CDR1 LGHNA and CDR2 YNFKEQ. V lost 4 bases and J lost 7, with 14 bases in between. The CDR3 has 15 amino acids. CDR3 DNA sequence: TGTGCCAGCAGCCCCACCCAGGGTCCCAATTCACCCCTCCACTTT. This translates into CASSPTQGPNSPLHF.

This chain links TRBV28 with TRBJ2-1; D unresolved. Per the germline V gene, CDR1 is MDHEN and CDR2 is SYDVKM. V lost 2 bases, J lost 6 bases, and 8 bases lay in between. The CDR3 is made up of 13 amino acids. The CDR3 spells CASSLVLINEQFF. The DNA of the CDR3 is TGTGCCAGCAGTTTAGTCCTAATCAATGAGCAGTTCTTC. The variable domain in full, completed from reference TRBV28 and TRBJ2-1, reads DVKVTQSSRYLVKRTGEKVFLECVQDMDHENMFWYRQDPGLGLRLIYFSYDVKMKEKGDIPEGYSVSREKKERFSLILESASTNQTSMYLCASSLVLINEQFFGPGTRLTVL.

The genes are TRBV28 and TRBJ2-1; 14 bases are shared with TRBD2. V dropped 2 bases and J dropped 5; count of bases not matched to a gene: 8. The germline V gene has CDR1 MDHEN and CDR2 SYDVKM. The CDR3 spans 18 residues. The chain's CDR3 is CASSLQTSGRVSDNEQFF. CDR3 in DNA: TGTGCCAGCAGTTTACAGACTAGCGGGAGGGTGTCGGACAATGAGCAGTTCTTC.

This clone has just a few counts. This chain links TRBV6-5 with TRBJ1-2; D ambiguous. The CDR3 sequence is 11 residues long. The ends were cut back, 5 bases at V and 8 bases at J, with 9 bases in the middle. CDR1 is MNHEY, CDR2 SVGAGI, per germline. The CDR3 is CASSNSKGYTF. In nucleotides, the CDR3 is TGTGCCAGCAGTAACAGTAAAGGCTACACCTTC.

The V call is TRBV24-1, the J call TRBJ2-1; 12 bases map to TRBD2. The CDR3 sequence is 17 residues long. Looked up from germline, CDR1 is KGHDR and CDR2 is SFDVKD. The V segment lost 0 bases and the J segment 7 bases; nucleotides outside the gene matches: 6. CDR3 coding DNA: TGTGCCACCAGTGATTTGCAAGTAGGACTAGCGGGAAATGAGCAGTTCTTC. As protein: CATSDLQVGLAGNEQFF.

The genes are TRBV28 and TRBJ2-1; perhaps TRBD1 as D (6 bases). Germline V CDR1 and CDR2: MDHEN, SYDVKM. V was clipped by 5 bases and J by 6 bases, with 14 bases between them. The CDR3 is 14 amino acids. The CDR3 DNA is TGTGCCAGCAGTACGGACCCGGACAGCAATGAGCAGTTCTTC. Amino acid sequence: CASSTDPDSNEQFF.

The chain recombines TRBV14 with TRBJ1-1, with D tentatively TRBD1 (5 bases). From germline, CDR1 is SGHDN and CDR2 FVKESK. CDR3 length: 12 amino acids. V shed 5 bases and J shed 8 bases, with 12 bases lying between them. DNA of the CDR3: TGTGCCAGCAGCTTACGGACAAGAGAAGCTTTCTTT. It is translated as CASSLRTREAFF.

This sequence joins TRBV3-1 (or the pseudogene TRBV3-2) and TRBJ1-3, with D unclear. The germline V gene encodes CDR1 LGHDT and CDR2 YNNKEL (reference sequence). The CDR3 is 16 residues long. Trimming pared 2 bases from V and 0 bases from J, leaving 11 bases between. The CDR3 DNA reads as TGTGCCAGCAGCCAACTTCTCACAGACTCTGGAAACACCATATATTTT. Protein sequence: CASSQLLTDSGNTIYF.

The J gene is TRBJ1-5, the V gene TRBV5-1; D is ambiguous. The CDR3 is 16 residues long. Germline CDR1 is SGHRS and CDR2 is YFSETQ. V was trimmed by 0 bases and J by 0 bases, leaving 10 bases between them. CDR3 loop: CASSLGDGLSNQPQHF. DNA for the CDR3: TGCGCCAGCAGCTTGGGGGATGGACTTAGCAATCAGCCCCAGCATTTT.

The V call is TRBV5-6, the J call TRBJ2-2; D perhaps matches TRBD1 (6 bases). Germline CDR1 is SGHDT and CDR2 is YYEEEE. This CDR3 region has 15 residues. Trimming cost V 2 bases and J 2 bases, with 10 bases left between them. CDR3 DNA sequence: TGTGCCAGCAGCTTAAGCAGGGGCAACACCGGGGAGCTGTTTTTT. It specifies CASSLSRGNTGELFF.

The V call is TRBV3-1 (or the pseudogene TRBV3-2), the J call TRBJ1-6; unclear D gene. V lost 0 bases to trimming and J lost 9 bases, with 9 bases between them. This CDR3 is built from 14 residues. The germline V gene encodes CDR1 LGHDT and CDR2 YNNKEL (reference sequence). As DNA, the CDR3 is TGTGCCAGCAGCCAAGAATACTCAGGTTCACCCCTCCACTTT. It specifies CASSQEYSGSPLHF.

This clone appeared once. The chain has TRBV9 and TRBJ2-3, with D possibly TRBD1 on 6 matching bases. V lost 3 bases and J 0 bases, leaving 11 bases between the germline ends. Germline assignment: CDR1 SGDLS and CDR2 YYNGEE. The CDR3 extends over 15 amino acids. The CDR3 sequence is CASSDGTTSTDTQYF. In nucleotides, the CDR3 is TGTGCCAGCAGCGACGGGACAACTAGCACAGATACGCAGTATTTT.

V is TRBV9 and J is TRBJ1-3; D is perhaps TRBD1 (5 bases). V was pared by 3 bases and J by 0 bases, with 10 bases between. Germline-derived CDR1 and CDR2 are SGDLS and YYNGEE. There are 15 residues in the CDR3. The CDR3 protein is CASSATASSGNTIYF. For the CDR3, the DNA is TGTGCCAGCAGCGCGACAGCTTCCTCTGGAAACACCATATATTTT.